Given below is one T cell receptor beta chain in context. The data were taken from a study of blood T cell repertoires in COVID-19. Study at large: Specimens from acute and convalescent COVID-19 originated in the United States, Italy and Spain.

The data were produced by immunoSEQ multiplex PCR, yet TCRdb's version contains in-frame clones alone and is incomplete. This sample yields some 150,000 clones, of which about 86% are seen a single time; more than 3.5% belongs to the top ten. In germline, CDR1 is LGHNT, CDR2 FRNRAP. J lost 3 bases, V lost 3 bases, and 4 bases had no gene match. The CDR3 is made up of 15 amino acids. This TCR derives from a woman in her sixties with acute or convalescent COVID-19. The source material was peripheral blood. This chain joins TRBV12-5 and TRBJ1-5; 8 bases are a match to TRBD1. The CDR3 nucleotides are TGTGCTAGTGGTTTTCACAGGGGGGCCAATCAGCCCCAGCATTTT. Translated: CASGFHRGANQPQHF.